These 9 T cell receptor beta chains originate from one sample sequenced in a study of CD8+ T cells in alopecia areata. cDNA reverse transcribed from extracted RNA served as the sequencing template. The assay was immunoSEQ multiplex PCR, and TCRdb's table has in-frame clones only and misses some. This table holds about 110,000 clones, under 65% found once. Material for sequencing was NKG2D-low CD8+ T cells sorted from blood. These receptors originate from a human donor with alopecia areata.

V and J are TRBV6-6 and TRBJ1-5, with 11 bases that match TRBD1. Looked up from germline, CDR1 is MNHNY and CDR2 is SVGAGI (reference sequence). Trimming at V came to 1 base and at J to 7 bases, leaving 3 bases not matched to a gene. This CDR3 is built from 15 residues. This CDR3 reads CASSYLGTGGQPQHF. Written as DNA, the CDR3 is TGTGCCAGCAGTTACTTAGGGACAGGGGGACAGCCCCAGCATTTT.

There are a few counts of this clone. V is TRBV2 and J is TRBJ1-2; D possibly corresponds to TRBD1 (5 bases). The germline V and J ends were trimmed by 3 bases and 2 bases, with 10 bases remaining between them. Germline-derived CDR1 and CDR2 are SNHLY and FYNNEI. The CDR3 has 14 residues. The CDR3 loop is CASSDFGGNYGYTF. In DNA form, the CDR3 reads TGTGCCAGCAGTGATTTTGGGGGGAACTATGGCTACACCTTC.

This rearrangement joins TRBV4-1 to TRBJ2-5; 9 bases fit TRBD2. V lost 0 bases and J lost 5; bases outside the gene matches: 19. This CDR3 is 20 amino acids long. Germline CDR1 reads MGHRA; CDR2 reads YSYEKL. In DNA, the CDR3 is TGCGCCAGCAGCCAAGATTGGGCGTGGCGGGAGGGCCGATTCGGGGAGACCCAGTACTTC. Its translation is CASSQDWAWREGRFGETQYF.

In regard to this clone: A much larger clone differs from this one at a single base, so this may be a read error. The identical CDR3 is also encoded by other nucleotide sequences in the sample. This chain uses TRBV9 with TRBJ2-3; D remains unclear. Germline-derived CDR1 and CDR2 are SGDLS and YYNGEE. V shed 3 bases and J shed 2 bases, with 1 base lying between them. The CDR3 is made up of 11 amino acids. The DNA for the CDR3 is TGTGCCAGCAGCGACACAGATACGCAGTATTTT. As protein: CASSDTDTQYF.

The genes are TRBV4-1 and TRBJ2-3, with 10 bases aligning to TRBD2. CDR1 and CDR2 from the germline V gene are MGHRA and YSYEKL. The V and J ends lost 3 bases and 8 bases, in that order; junction bases with no gene match: 11. The CDR3 runs 16 residues. The CDR3 loop reads CASSHLLLAGAGTQYF. CDR3 nucleotide sequence: TGCGCCAGCAGCCACCTACTTCTAGCGGGGGCAGGTACGCAGTATTTT.

This clone was seen a few times. This chain connects TRBV6-1 to TRBJ2-7; 7 bases are shared with TRBD2. V lost 8 bases and J lost 0; bases outside the gene matches: 4. Germline CDR1 reads MNHNS; CDR2 reads SASEGT. The CDR3 length is 13 residues. DNA of the CDR3: TGTGCCAGCCGAAGCGGGAACTCCTACGAGCAGTACTTC. Its protein product is CASRSGNSYEQYF.

This clone was picked up a small number of times. V is TRBV5-1 and J is TRBJ1-2, with D hard to call. The CDR3 consists of 13 residues. The germline V gene has CDR1 SGHRS and CDR2 YFSETQ. The V gene lost 4 bases and the J gene lost 4 bases, with 11 bases spanning the gap. The CDR3 nucleotides read TGCGCCAGCAGCCCCTCATTAGTCTATGGCTACACCTTC. This translates into CASSPSLVYGYTF.

The chain has TRBV7-9 and TRBJ1-1, with D maybe TRBD1 (6 bases). The CDR3 runs to 18 residues. Trimming shortened V by 5 bases and J by 3 bases, and 25 bases separated the two germline ends. Germline V gives CDR1 SEHNR, CDR2 FQNEAQ (reference sequence). CDR3 protein: CASSPVVRGLGRDTEAFF. The DNA for the CDR3 is TGTGCCAGCAGCCCAGTCGTACGGGGGCTAGGGCGAGACACTGAAGCTTTCTTT.

The chain employs TRBV27 and TRBJ2-3, with D perhaps matching TRBD1 (5 bases). V gave up 4 bases and J gave up 2 bases, with 10 bases separating them. CDR1 and CDR2 (germline): MNHEY, SMNVEV (reference sequence). CDR3 length: 14 residues. CDR3 bases: TGTGCCAGCAGTTCCACGACAGACACAGATACGCAGTATTTT. This codes for CASSSTTDTDTQYF.